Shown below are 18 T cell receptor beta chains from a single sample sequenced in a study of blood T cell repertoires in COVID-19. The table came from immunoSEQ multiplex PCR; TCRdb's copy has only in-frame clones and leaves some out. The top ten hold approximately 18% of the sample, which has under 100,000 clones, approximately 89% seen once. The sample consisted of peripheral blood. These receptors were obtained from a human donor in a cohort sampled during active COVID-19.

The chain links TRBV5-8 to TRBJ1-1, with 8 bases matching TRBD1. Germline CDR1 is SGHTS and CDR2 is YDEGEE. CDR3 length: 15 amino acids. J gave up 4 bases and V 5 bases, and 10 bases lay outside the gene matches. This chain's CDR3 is CASRTGQGGITEAFF. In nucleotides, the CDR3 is TGTGCCAGCAGAACTGGACAGGGTGGGATCACTGAAGCTTTCTTT.

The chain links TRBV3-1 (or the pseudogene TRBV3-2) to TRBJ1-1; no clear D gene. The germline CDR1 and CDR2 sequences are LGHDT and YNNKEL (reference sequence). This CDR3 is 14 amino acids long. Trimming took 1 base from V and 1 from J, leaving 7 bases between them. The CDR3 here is CASSQGLTNTEAFF. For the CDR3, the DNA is TGTGCCAGCAGCCAAGGACTCACGAACACTGAAGCTTTCTTT.

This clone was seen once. The CDR3 region has the DNA TGTGCCAGCAGCTTAGGGGGCAGACACTACGAGCAGTACTTC. Protein sequence: CASSLGGRHYEQYF. The genes are TRBV5-6 and TRBJ2-7; 7 bases line up with TRBD1. The V gene end was trimmed by 2 bases and the J gene end by 3 bases; junction bases not matched to a gene: 5. CDR1 and CDR2 (germline): SGHDT, YYEEEE. The CDR3 loop spans 14 amino acids.

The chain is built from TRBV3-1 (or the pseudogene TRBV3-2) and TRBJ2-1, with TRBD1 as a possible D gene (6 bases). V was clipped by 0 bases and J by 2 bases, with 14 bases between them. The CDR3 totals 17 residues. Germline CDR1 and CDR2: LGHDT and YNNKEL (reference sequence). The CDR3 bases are TGTGCCAGCAGCCAAGAAACCACAGGGCGGCCCTACAATGAGCAGTTCTTC. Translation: CASSQETTGRPYNEQFF.

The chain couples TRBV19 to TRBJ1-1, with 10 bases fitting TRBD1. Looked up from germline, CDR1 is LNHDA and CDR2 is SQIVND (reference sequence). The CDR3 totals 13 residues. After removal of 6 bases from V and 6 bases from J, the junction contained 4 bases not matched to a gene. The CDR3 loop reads CASRRDRGAEAFF. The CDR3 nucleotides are TGTGCCAGTAGGCGGGACAGGGGAGCTGAAGCTTTCTTT.

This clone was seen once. The CDR3 region is CASSSTSGANTDTQYF. DNA for the CDR3: TGTGCCAGCAGCTCGACTAGCGGTGCCAACACAGATACGCAGTATTTT. The chain joins TRBV7-2 to TRBJ2-3; 9 bases are shared with TRBD2. Germline CDR1 is SGHTA and CDR2 is FQGNSA. V lost 4 bases, J lost 2 bases, and 7 bases stayed unmatched. The CDR3 runs to 16 residues.

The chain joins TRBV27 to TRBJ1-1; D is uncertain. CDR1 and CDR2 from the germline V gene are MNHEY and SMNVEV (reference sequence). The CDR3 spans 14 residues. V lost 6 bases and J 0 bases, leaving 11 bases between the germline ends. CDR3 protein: CASRSPYLNTEAFF. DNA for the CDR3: TGTGCCAGCAGATCCCCCTATCTGAACACTGAAGCTTTCTTT.

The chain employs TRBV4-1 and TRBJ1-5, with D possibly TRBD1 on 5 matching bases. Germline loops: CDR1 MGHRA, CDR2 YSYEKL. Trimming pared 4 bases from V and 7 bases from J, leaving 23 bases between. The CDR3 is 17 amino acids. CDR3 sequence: CASSRGIEGRGGQPQHF. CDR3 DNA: TGCGCCAGCAGCCGAGGGATCGAGGGGAGGGGCGGACAGCCCCAGCATTTT.

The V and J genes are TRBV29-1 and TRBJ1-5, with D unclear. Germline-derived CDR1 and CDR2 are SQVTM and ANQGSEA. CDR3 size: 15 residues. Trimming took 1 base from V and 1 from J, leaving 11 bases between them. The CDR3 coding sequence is TGCAGCGTTGAAGTGGAGGGAGGAAGCAATCAGCCCCAGCATTTT. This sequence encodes CSVEVEGGSNQPQHF.

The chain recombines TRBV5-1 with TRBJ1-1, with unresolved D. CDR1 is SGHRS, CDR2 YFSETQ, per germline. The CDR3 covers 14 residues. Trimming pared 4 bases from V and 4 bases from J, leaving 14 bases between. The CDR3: CASSAVMAGTEAFF. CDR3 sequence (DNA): TGCGCCAGCAGCGCCGTGATGGCGGGCACTGAAGCTTTCTTT.

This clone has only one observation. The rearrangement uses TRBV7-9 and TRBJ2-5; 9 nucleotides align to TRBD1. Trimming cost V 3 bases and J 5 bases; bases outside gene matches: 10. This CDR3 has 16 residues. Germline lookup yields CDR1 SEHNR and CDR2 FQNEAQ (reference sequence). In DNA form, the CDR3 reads TGTGCCAGCAGCTTTTGGGACAGGGTAGTCGGGGAGACCCAGTACTTC. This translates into CASSFWDRVVGETQYF.

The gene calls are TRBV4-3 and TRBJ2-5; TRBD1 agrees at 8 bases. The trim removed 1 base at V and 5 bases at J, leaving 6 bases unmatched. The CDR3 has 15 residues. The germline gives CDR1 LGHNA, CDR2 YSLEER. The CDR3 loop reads CASSQGQGAMETQYF. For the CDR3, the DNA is TGCGCCAGCAGCCAAGGGCAGGGGGCAATGGAGACCCAGTACTTC.

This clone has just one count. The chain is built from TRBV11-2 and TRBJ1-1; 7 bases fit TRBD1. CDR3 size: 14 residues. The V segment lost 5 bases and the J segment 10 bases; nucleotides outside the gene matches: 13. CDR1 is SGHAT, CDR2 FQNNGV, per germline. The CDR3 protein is CASSPNRGRVVAFF. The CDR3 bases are TGTGCCAGCAGCCCCAACAGGGGAAGGGTGGTAGCTTTCTTT.

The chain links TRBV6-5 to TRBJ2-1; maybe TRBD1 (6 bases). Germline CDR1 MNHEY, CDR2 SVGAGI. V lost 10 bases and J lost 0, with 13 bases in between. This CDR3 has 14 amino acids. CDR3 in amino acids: CATQGPGSYNEQFF. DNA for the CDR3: TGTGCCACACAGGGCCCCGGCTCCTACAATGAGCAGTTCTTC.

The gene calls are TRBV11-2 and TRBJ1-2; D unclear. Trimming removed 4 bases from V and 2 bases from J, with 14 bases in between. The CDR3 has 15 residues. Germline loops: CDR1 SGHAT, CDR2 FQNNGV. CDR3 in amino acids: CASSSLGRNNYGYTF. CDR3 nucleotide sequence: TGTGCCAGCAGCTCACTAGGACGGAACAACTATGGCTACACCTTC. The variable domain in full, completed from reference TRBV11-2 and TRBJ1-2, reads EAGVAQSPRYKIIEKRQSVAFWCNPISGHATLYWYQQILGQGPKLLIQFQNNGVVDDSQLPKDRFSAERLKGVDSTLKIQPAKLEDSAVYLCASSSLGRNNYGYTFGSGTRLTVV.

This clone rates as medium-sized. Written as DNA, the CDR3 is TGTGCCAGCAGCTTAGAGCTGGGGCACCTCAACTATGGCTACACCTTC. Its protein product is CASSLELGHLNYGYTF. The chain combines TRBV7-8 with TRBJ1-2, with a weak D call TRBD1 (5 bases). The CDR3 sequence is 16 residues long. V lost 1 base and J lost 2, with 14 bases in between. Germline-derived CDR1 and CDR2 are SGHVS and FQNEAQ.

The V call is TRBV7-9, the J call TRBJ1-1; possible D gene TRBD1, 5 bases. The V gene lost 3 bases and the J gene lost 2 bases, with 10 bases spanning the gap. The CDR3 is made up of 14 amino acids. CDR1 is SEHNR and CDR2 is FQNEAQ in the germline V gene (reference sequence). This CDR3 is CASSFVGGNTEAFF. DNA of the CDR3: TGTGCCAGCAGCTTTGTGGGGGGAAACACTGAAGCTTTCTTT.

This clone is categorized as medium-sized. The CDR3 protein is CASGFTPGTASYEQYF. The CDR3, as DNA: TGTGCTAGTGGTTTTACCCCCGGGACAGCCTCCTACGAGCAGTACTTC. The rearrangement uses TRBV12-5 and TRBJ2-7, with 7 bases lining up with TRBD1. V lost 3 bases to trimming and J lost 0 bases; unmatched junction nucleotides: 8. Germline CDR1 is LGHNT and CDR2 is FRNRAP. This CDR3 region has 16 residues.